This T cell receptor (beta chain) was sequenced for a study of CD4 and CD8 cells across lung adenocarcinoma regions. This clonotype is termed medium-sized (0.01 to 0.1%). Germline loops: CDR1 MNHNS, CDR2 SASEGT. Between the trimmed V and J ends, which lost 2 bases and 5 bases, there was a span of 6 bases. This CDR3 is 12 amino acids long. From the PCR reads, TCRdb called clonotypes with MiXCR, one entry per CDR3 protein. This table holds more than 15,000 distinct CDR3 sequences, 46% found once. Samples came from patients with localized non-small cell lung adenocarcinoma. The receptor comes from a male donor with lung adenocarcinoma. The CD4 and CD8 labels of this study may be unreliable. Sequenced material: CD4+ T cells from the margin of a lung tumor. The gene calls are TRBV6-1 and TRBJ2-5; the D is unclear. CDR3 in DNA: TGTGCCAGCAGTGAAACTCGCGAGACCCAGTACTTC. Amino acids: CASSETRETQYF.